Shown below are 2 T cell receptor beta chains from a single sample sequenced in a study of blood T cell repertoires in COVID-19. Sequenced by immunoSEQ multiplex PCR; TCRdb stores in-frame clones only, minus some. This sample has over 20,000 clones, with around 89% found just once. Input material: peripheral blood. The receptors originated from a man aged 65-85 years with active COVID-19.

The V call is TRBV5-4, the J call TRBJ1-2, with D maybe TRBD1 (5 bases). Germline V CDR1 and CDR2: SGHNT, YYREEE (reference sequence). CDR3 size: 18 residues. Trimming removed 1 base from V and 5 bases from J, with 24 bases in between. The chain's CDR3 is CASSLSGRRARVSYGYTF. The CDR3 DNA reads TGTGCCAGCAGCTTGTCCGGGAGACGCGCCAGGGTGTCTTATGGCTACACCTTC.

The V call is TRBV7-2, the J call TRBJ2-5, with D tentatively TRBD2 (6 bases). The V and J ends lost 4 bases and 4 bases respectively, with 7 bases between them. Germline CDR1 reads SGHTA; CDR2 reads FQGNSA. The CDR3 sequence is 12 residues long. The CDR3 bases are TGTGCCAGCAGCTCCGGGGGAGAGACCCAGTACTTC. Its translation: CASSSGGETQYF.